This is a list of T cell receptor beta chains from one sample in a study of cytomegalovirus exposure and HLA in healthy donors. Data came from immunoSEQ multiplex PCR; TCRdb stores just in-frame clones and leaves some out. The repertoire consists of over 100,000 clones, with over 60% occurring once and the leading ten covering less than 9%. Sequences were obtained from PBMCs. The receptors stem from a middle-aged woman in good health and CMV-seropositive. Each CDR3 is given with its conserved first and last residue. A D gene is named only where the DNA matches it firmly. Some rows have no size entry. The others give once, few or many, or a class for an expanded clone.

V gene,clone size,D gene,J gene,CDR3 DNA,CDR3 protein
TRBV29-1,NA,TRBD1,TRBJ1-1,TGCAGCGTTGAGGTCAACAGGGGCTCGGACACTGAAGCTTTCTTT,CSVEVNRGSDTEAFF
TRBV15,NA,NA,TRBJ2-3,TGTGCCACCAGCAGAGATGAGGGTTGGGGCACAGATACGCAGTATTTT,CATSRDEGWGTDTQYF
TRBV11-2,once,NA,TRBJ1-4,TGTGCCAGCAGCTTCAACACAGGTGGTGAAAAACTGTTTTTT,CASSFNTGGEKLFF
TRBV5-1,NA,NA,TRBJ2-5,TGCGCCAGCAGCCGGGACAATCCCTCCCAAGAGACCCAGTACTTC,CASSRDNPSQETQYF
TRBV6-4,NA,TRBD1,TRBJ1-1,TGTGCCAGCAGACCCGACCAGGGGGCTACTGAAGCTTTCTTT,CASRPDQGATEAFF
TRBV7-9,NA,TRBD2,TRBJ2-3,TGTGCCAGCAGTACGAGCGGGGGGCCAAAAACAGATACGCAGTATTTT,CASSTSGGPKTDTQYF
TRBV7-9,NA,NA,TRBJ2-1,TGTGCCAGCAGCTTAGCGGGGGGTTACAATGAGCAGTTCTTC,CASSLAGGYNEQFF
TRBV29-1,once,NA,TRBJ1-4,TGCAGCGCCAACACGCAAAATAATGAAAAACTGTTTTTT,CSANTQNNEKLFF
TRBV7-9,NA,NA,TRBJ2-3,TGTGCCAGCAGCTTAGGGACTATTACAGATACGCAGTATTTT,CASSLGTITDTQYF
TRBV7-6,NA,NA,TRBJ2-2,TGTGCCAGCAGCACTACCAACACCGGGGAGCTGTTTTTT,CASSTTNTGELFF
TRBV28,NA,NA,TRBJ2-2,TGTGCCAGCACGGGTGCAGGGGAAAACACCGGGGAGCTGTTTTTT,CASTGAGENTGELFF
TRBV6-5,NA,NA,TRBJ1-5,TGTGCCAGCAGCTCAGCTGTAGGAGGCAATCAGCCCCAGCATTTT,CASSSAVGGNQPQHF
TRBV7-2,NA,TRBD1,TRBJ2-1,TGTGCCAGCAGTAGGGACAGGGGCGCAGCGAGTTACAATGAGCAGTTCTTC,CASSRDRGAASYNEQFF
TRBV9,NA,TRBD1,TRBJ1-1,TGTGCCAGCAGCGTAGGCCAGGGGGGCCCTGAAGCTTTCTTT,CASSVGQGGPEAFF